This T cell receptor beta chain stems from a study of cytomegalovirus exposure and HLA in healthy donors. PCR primers comprised 60 Vbeta and 13 Jbeta primers. TCRdb's table, derived via immunoSEQ multiplex PCR, lists solely in-frame clones and lacks some. This repertoire shows approximately 150,000 clones, 80% to 85% found once; its top ten account for roughly 1%. V was trimmed by 4 bases and J by 5 bases, leaving 8 bases between them. This CDR3 has 13 amino acids. As concerns this clone: Its specificity is unknown.

Whole-study results and caveats: Association with HLA alleles at 0.05 false discovery rate was found for roughly 17,000 TCR beta sequences in a later analysis. In a later analysis, most CMV-associated TCR beta chains appeared HLA-restricted.

The TCR was taken from a young man in good health and CMV-seronegative. This sequence joins TRBV23-1 and TRBJ2-2; unclear D gene. TRBV23-1 belongs to the ORF category, with a function that is uncertain. The specimen was PBMCs. CDR3 sequence reads: CASSPPGTGELFF. CDR3 in DNA: TGCGCCAGCAGTCCCCCGGGTACCGGGGAGCTGTTTTTT.